Listed below are T cell receptor beta chains from one sample, sequenced in a study of CD8 T cells in ankylosing spondylitis. A single record per CDR3 protein comes from TCRdb applying MiXCR to the 5' RACE reads. The sample carries about 250,000 distinct CDR3 sequences, about 30% recorded once. The specimen sequenced was blood, either unsorted or a sorted T cell fraction (not recorded which). The origin of the receptors is a male donor with ankylosing spondylitis or in good health (not recorded which). The CDR3 runs from the conserved cysteine through the conserved F or W. Each record gives: V gene, clone size, CDR3 length, D gene, J gene, CDR3 protein, CDR3 DNA. The D gene is left open where the match is weak. Not every row has a clone size; where given, it reads once, few, many or a size class.

TRBV5-1	few	12	.	TRBJ2-5	CASSTQGETQYF	TGCGCCAGCAGCACGCAAGGAGAGACCCAGTACTTC
TRBV20-1	many	15	.	TRBJ2-3	CSAPTGGLSTDTQYF	TGCAGTGCCCCCACGGGGGGCCTAAGCACAGATACGCAGTATTTT
TRBV12-3/TRBV12-4	.	14	.	TRBJ1-1	CASSRGGENTEAFF	TGTGCCAGCAGTCGAGGGGGGGAGAACACTGAAGCTTTCTTT
TRBV29-1	many	14	TRBD2	TRBJ2-7	CSVEGLAGTYEQYF	TGCAGCGTTGAAGGACTAGCGGGGACCTACGAGCAGTACTTC
TRBV6-5	.	15	.	TRBJ2-7	CASSYGLGGRYEQYF	TGTGCCAGCAGTTACGGCCTGGGGGGCCGCTACGAGCAGTACTTC
TRBV12-3/TRBV12-4	few	16	TRBD2	TRBJ2-3	CASSLAGRGVTDTQYF	TGTGCCAGCAGTTTAGCAGGCCGGGGGGTCACAGATACGCAGTATTTT
TRBV7-9	few	12	.	TRBJ2-1	CASSWVDDEQFF	TGTGCCAGCAGCTGGGTGGACGATGAGCAGTTCTTC
TRBV20-1	few	16	TRBD2	TRBJ2-1	CSARTSGGYGDNEQFF	TGCAGTGCTAGGACTAGCGGGGGTTACGGGGACAATGAGCAGTTCTTC
TRBV20-1	few	12	.	TRBJ2-7	CSARGPPYEQYF	TGCAGTGCTAGAGGTCCTCCCTACGAGCAGTACTTC
TRBV20-1	few	14	.	TRBJ2-3	CSARTGANTDTQYF	TGCAGTGCTAGGACGGGGGCCAACACAGATACGCAGTATTTT
TRBV20-1	.	14	TRBD1	TRBJ2-1	CSARRTGTGGEQFF	TGCAGTGCTAGGCGGACAGGGACTGGTGGTGAGCAGTTCTTC
TRBV20-1	.	14	TRBD1	TRBJ2-7	CSARAGQEIYEQYF	TGCAGTGCTAGAGCTGGACAGGAAATCTACGAGCAGTACTTC
TRBV20-1	.	15	TRBD2	TRBJ2-7	CSAETSGGWPYEQYF	TGCAGTGCTGAGACTAGCGGGGGATGGCCCTACGAGCAGTACTTC
TRBV20-1	.	13	.	TRBJ2-1	CSAEDYSHNEQFF	TGCAGTGCCGAGGACTATTCTCACAATGAGCAGTTCTTC
TRBV20-1	.	15	TRBD1	TRBJ2-7	CSATPGTGARYEQYF	TGCAGTGCAACCCCCGGGACAGGGGCGAGGTACGAGCAGTACTTC
TRBV24-1	few	11	.	TRBJ2-1	CATSVYNEQFF	TGTGCCACCAGTGTTTACAATGAGCAGTTCTTC
TRBV10-3	few	15	.	TRBJ1-5	CAISDQGPSNQPQHF	TGTGCCATCAGTGACCAAGGACCTAGCAATCAGCCCCAGCATTTT
TRBV7-9	.	16	TRBD1	TRBJ2-7	CASSHDTGAQSYEQYF	TGTGCCAGCAGCCACGATACAGGGGCCCAATCCTACGAGCAGTACTTC
TRBV5-6	.	15	.	TRBJ1-2	CASSFRVSKFYGYTF	TGTGCCAGCAGCTTCCGGGTCTCGAAATTCTATGGCTACACCTTC
TRBV6-6	.	12	.	TRBJ2-7	CASRTTRYEQYF	TGTGCCAGCAGAACTACAAGATACGAGCAGTACTTC